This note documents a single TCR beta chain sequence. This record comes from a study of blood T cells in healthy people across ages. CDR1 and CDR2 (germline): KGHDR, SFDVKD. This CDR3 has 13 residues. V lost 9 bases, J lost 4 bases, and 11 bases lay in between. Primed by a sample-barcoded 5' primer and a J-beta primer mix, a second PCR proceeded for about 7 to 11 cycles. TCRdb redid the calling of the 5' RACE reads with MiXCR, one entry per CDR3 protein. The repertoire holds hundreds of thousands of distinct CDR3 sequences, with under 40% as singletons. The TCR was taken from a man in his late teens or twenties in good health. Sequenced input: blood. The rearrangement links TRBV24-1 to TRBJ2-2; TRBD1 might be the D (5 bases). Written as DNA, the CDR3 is TGTGCCACCGAAGCAGGGCGCACCGGGGAGCTGTTTTTT. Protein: CATEAGRTGELFF.